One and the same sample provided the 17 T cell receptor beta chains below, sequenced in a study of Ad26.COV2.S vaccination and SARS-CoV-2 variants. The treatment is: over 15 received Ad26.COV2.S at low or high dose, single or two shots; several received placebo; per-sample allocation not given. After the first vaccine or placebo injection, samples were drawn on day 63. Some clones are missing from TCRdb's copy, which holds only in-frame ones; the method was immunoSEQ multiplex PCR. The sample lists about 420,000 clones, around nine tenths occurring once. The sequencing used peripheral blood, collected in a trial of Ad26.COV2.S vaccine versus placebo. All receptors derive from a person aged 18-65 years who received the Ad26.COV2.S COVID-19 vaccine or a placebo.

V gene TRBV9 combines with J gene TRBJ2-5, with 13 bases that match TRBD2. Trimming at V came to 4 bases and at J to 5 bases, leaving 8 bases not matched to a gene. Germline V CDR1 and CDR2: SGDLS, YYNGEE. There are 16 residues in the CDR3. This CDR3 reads CASSPRTSGGGETQYF. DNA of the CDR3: TGTGCCAGCAGCCCCCGGACTAGCGGGGGAGGGGAGACCCAGTACTTC.

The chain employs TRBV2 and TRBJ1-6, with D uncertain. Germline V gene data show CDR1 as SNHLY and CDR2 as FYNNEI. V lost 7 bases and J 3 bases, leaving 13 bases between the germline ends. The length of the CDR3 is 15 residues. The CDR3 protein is CASKETVNYNSPLHF. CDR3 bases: TGTGCCAGCAAAGAGACGGTAAACTATAATTCACCCCTCCACTTT.

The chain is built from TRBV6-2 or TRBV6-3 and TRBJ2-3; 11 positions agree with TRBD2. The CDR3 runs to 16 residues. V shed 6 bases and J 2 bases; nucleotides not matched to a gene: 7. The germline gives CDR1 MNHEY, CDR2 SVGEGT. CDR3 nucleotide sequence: TGTGCCAGCAGCCGCAGACTAGCGGGGCCCACAGATACGCAGTATTTT. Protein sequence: CASSRRLAGPTDTQYF.

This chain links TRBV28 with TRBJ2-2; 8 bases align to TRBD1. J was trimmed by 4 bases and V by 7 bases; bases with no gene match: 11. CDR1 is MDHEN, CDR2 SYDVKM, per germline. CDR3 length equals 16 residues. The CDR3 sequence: CASIPRGTGATGELFF. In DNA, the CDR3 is TGTGCCAGCATTCCTCGCGGGACAGGTGCCACCGGGGAGCTGTTTTTT.

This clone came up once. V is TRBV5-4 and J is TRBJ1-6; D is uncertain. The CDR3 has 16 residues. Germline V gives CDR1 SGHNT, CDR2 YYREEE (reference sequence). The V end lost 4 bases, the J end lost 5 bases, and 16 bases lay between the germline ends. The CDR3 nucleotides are TGTGCCAGCAGCCCGCGGACGGGTACGGATAATTCACCCCTCCACTTT. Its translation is CASSPRTGTDNSPLHF.

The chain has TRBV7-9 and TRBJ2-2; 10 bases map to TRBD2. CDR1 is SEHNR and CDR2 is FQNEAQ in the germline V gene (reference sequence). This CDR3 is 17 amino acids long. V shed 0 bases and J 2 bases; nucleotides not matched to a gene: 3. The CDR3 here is CASSLAPSGGNTGELFF. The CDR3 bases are TGTGCCAGCAGCTTAGCCCCTAGCGGGGGAAACACCGGGGAGCTGTTTTTT.

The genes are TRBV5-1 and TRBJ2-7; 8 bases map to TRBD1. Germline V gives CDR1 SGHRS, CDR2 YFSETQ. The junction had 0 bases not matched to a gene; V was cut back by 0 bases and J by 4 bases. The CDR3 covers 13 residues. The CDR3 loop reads CASSLGTGYEQYF. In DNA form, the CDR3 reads TGCGCCAGCAGCTTGGGGACAGGGTACGAGCAGTACTTC.

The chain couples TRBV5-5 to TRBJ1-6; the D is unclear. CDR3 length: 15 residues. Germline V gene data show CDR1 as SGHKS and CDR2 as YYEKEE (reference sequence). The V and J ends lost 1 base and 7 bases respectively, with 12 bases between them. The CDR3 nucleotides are TGTGCCAGCAGCTTGAGGGAGGCTCAGAATTCACCCCTCCACTTT. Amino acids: CASSLREAQNSPLHF.

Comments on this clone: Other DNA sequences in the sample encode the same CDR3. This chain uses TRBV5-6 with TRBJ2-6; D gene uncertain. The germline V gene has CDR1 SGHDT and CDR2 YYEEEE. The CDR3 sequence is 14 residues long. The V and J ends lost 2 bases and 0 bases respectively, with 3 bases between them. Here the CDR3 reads CASSFGSGANVLTF. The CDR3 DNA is TGTGCCAGCAGCTTTGGCTCTGGGGCCAACGTCCTGACTTTC.

The CDR3 nucleotides read TGTGCCATCAGTGAGGGGCGTGGAAAACGGGAAAAACTGTTTTTT. Amino acids: CAISEGRGKREKLFF. V is TRBV10-3 and J is TRBJ1-4; D is unresolved. V lost 2 bases and J 8 bases, leaving 15 bases between the germline ends. CDR1 and CDR2 (germline): ENHRY, SYGVKD. The CDR3 runs 15 residues.

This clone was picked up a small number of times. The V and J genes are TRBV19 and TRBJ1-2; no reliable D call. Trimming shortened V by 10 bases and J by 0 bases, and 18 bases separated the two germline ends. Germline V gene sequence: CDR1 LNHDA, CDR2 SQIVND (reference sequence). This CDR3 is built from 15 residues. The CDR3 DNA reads TGTGCCACGCGGGGATCGTTCCTAGCTAACTATGGCTACACCTTC. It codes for CATRGSFLANYGYTF.

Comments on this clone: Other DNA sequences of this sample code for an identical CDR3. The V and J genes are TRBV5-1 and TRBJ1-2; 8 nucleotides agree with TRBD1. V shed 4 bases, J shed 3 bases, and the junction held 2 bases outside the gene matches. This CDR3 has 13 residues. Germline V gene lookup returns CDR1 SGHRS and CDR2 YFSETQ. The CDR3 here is CASSVDRDYGYTF. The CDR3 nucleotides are TGCGCCAGCAGCGTGGACAGGGACTATGGCTACACCTTC. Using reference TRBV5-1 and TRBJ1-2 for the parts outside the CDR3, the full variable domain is KAGVTQTPRYLIKTRGQQVTLSCSPISGHRSVSWYQQTPGQGLQFLFEYFSETQRNKGNFPGRFSGRQFSNSRSEMNVSTLELGDSALYLCASSVDRDYGYTFGSGTRLTVV.

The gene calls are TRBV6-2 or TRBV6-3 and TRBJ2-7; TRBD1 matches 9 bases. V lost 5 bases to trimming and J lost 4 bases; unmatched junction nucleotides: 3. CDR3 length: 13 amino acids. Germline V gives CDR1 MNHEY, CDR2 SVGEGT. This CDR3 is CASSQGQGYEQYF. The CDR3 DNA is TGTGCCAGCAGTCAAGGACAGGGGTACGAGCAGTACTTC.

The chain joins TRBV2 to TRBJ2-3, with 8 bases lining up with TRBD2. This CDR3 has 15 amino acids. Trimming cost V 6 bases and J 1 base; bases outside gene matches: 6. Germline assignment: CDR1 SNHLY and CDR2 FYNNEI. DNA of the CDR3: TGTGCCAGCAGAGACCTTAGCGGGGGCACAGATACGCAGTATTTT. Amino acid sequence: CASRDLSGGTDTQYF.

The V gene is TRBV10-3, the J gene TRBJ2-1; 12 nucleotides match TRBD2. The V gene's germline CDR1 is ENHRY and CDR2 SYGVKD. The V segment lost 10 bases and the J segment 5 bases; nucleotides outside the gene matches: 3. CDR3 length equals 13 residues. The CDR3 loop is CATTSGGHNEQFF. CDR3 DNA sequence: TGTGCCACGACTAGCGGGGGCCACAATGAGCAGTTCTTC.

CDR3 DNA: TGTGCCAGCAGCCCCCCGACAGGCCTAGGCACCGGGGAGCTGTTTTTT. It codes for CASSPPTGLGTGELFF. V is TRBV7-9 and J is TRBJ2-2, with D tentatively TRBD1 (6 bases). Germline V gene sequence: CDR1 SEHNR, CDR2 FQNEAQ (reference sequence). The CDR3 totals 16 residues. With 5 bases removed from V and 4 bases from J, the gap between germline ends came to 17 bases. Based on the CDR3 plus reference TRBV7-9 and TRBJ2-2, the full variable domain is DTGVSQNPRHKITKRGQNVTFRCDPISEHNRLYWYRQTLGQGPEFLTYFQNEAQLEKSRLLSDRFSAERPKGSFSTLEIQRTEQGDSAMYLCASSPPTGLGTGELFFGEGSRLTVL.

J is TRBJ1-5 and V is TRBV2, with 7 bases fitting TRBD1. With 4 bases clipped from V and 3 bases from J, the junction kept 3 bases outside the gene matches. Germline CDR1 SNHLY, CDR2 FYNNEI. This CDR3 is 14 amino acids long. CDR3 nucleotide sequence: TGTGCCAGCAGTGGGACAGGCGCCAATCAGCCCCAGCATTTT. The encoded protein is CASSGTGANQPQHF.